This TCR beta chain was sequenced during a study of CD8 T cells in ankylosing spondylitis. Notes on the study in general: A motif of eight or nine highly homologous TCR beta variants was seen as apparently characteristic of ankylosing spondylitis blood. Both synovial fluid and blood in reactive arthritis had previously been reported to carry some motif variants.

Via MiXCR, TCRdb re-called the 5' RACE reads, giving one row per CDR3 protein. The table includes 450,000 to 550,000 distinct CDR3 sequences, about 5.7% detected once. Many counts were recorded for this clonotype. Its antigen remains unidentified. This CDR3 region has 17 residues. With 5 bases clipped from V and 7 bases from J, the junction kept 11 bases outside the gene matches. Germline V gene lookup returns CDR1 MGHDK and CDR2 SYGVNS. The clonotype was recovered from a male donor with ankylosing spondylitis. Specimen: blood, either unsorted or a sorted T cell fraction (not recorded which). The rearrangement joins TRBV25-1 to TRBJ1-6, with 10 bases fitting TRBD1. The CDR3 sequence: CASSSTYPGQGNSPLHF. DNA for the CDR3: TGTGCCAGCAGTTCAACTTATCCGGGACAGGGGAATTCACCCCTCCACTTT.